One sample yielded the 24 T cell receptor beta chains listed below, sequenced in a study of cytotoxic CD8 clonotypes in ibrutinib-treated CLL. Some clones are missing from TCRdb's copy, which holds only in-frame ones; the method was immunoSEQ multiplex PCR. The sample lists approximately 150,000 clones, 70% to 85% occurring once. Sequences were derived from PBMCs, sampled after 12 months of ibrutinib treatment. The receptors stem from a human donor with chronic lymphocytic leukemia.

The genes are TRBV13 and TRBJ2-7; a weak D match, TRBD1 (5 bases). CDR3 length equals 13 residues. Trimming left V 0 bases short and J 5 bases short, with 8 bases between. Germline V gene sequence: CDR1 PRHDT, CDR2 FYEKMQ (reference sequence). The CDR3 region has the DNA TGTGCCAGCAGCTTAGGAGGGGTGCACGAGCAGTACTTC. Its protein product is CASSLGGVHEQYF.

The table lists this clone with many counts. The rearrangement links TRBV18 to TRBJ1-5; maybe TRBD1 (6 bases). V was cut by 0 bases and J by 5 bases, with 14 bases left in between. The CDR3 consists of 16 residues. Germline CDR1 and CDR2: KGHSH and LQKENI. The DNA for the CDR3 is TGTGCCAGCTCACCACCTACAGGGAGGGACCATCAGCCCCAGCATTTT. It specifies CASSPPTGRDHQPQHF.

This chain connects TRBV7-2 to TRBJ2-7; D remains unclear. V lost 0 bases to trimming and J lost 2 bases, with 11 bases between them. This CDR3 has 15 amino acids. Germline loops: CDR1 SGHTA, CDR2 FQGNSA. The CDR3 DNA follows: TGTGCCAGCAGCTTAGCTCTTGCTGGCACCTACGAGCAGTACTTC. Amino acids: CASSLALAGTYEQYF.

The chain links TRBV5-4 to TRBJ2-5; 10 bases align to TRBD2. Trimming at V came to 4 bases and at J to 1 base, leaving 4 bases not matched to a gene. The CDR3 is 15 amino acids. The germline V gene has CDR1 SGHNT and CDR2 YYREEE (reference sequence). CDR3 in DNA: TGTGCCAGCAGCCCCGAGCGGGGGGGCCAAGAGACCCAGTACTTC. This gives the protein CASSPERGGQETQYF.

The J gene is TRBJ2-3, the V gene TRBV18; no reliable D call. CDR1 KGHSH and CDR2 LQKENI come from the germline V gene. CDR3 size: 14 residues. V was clipped by 0 bases and J by 0 bases, with 4 bases between them. The CDR3 spells CASSPPYSTDTQYF. In DNA form, the CDR3 reads TGTGCCAGCTCACCACCCTACAGCACAGATACGCAGTATTTT. Together with reference TRBV18 and TRBJ2-3, the CDR3 gives the full variable domain: NAGVMQNPRHLVRRRGQEARLRCSPMKGHSHVYWYRQLPEEGLKFMVYLQKENIIDESGMPKERFSAEFPKEGPSILRIQQVVRGDSAAYFCASSPPYSTDTQYFGPGTRLTVL.

V is TRBV18 and J is TRBJ2-1, with D possibly being TRBD1 (6 bases). The CDR3 loop spans 11 amino acids. V lost 6 bases and J lost 10, with 10 bases in between. Germline V lookup: CDR1 KGHSH, CDR2 LQKENI. The CDR3 loop reads CASSQGNEQFF. CDR3 DNA sequence: TGTGCCAGCTCTCAGGGGAACGAGCAGTTCTTC.

The V and J genes are TRBV27 and TRBJ2-3; 7 bases fit TRBD2. V lost 7 bases, J lost 5 bases, and 9 bases stayed unmatched. This CDR3 spans 14 amino acids. CDR1 is MNHEY and CDR2 is SMNVEV in the germline V gene (reference sequence). CDR3 in DNA: TGTGCCAGCACATCCCTGGGGGGGGAAGATACGCAGTATTTT. It is translated as CASTSLGGEDTQYF.

The gene calls are TRBV7-9 and TRBJ2-5; 9 positions agree with TRBD1. This CDR3 has 14 residues. Germline trimming cut 5 bases from V and 5 bases from J; bases unmatched to any gene: 6. Germline V gives CDR1 SEHNR, CDR2 FQNEAQ (reference sequence). The CDR3 spells CASSRRQGVETQYF. CDR3 bases: TGTGCCAGCAGCCGTAGACAGGGGGTCGAGACCCAGTACTTC.

The J gene is TRBJ1-1, the V gene TRBV28; tentative D call: TRBD1 (5 bases). Trimming removed 3 bases at V and 0 bases at J, with 5 bases between. The CDR3 totals 13 residues. Germline assignment: CDR1 MDHEN and CDR2 SYDVKM. The CDR3 coding sequence is TGTGCCAGCAGTTTGACAGTGAACACTGAAGCTTTCTTT. It specifies CASSLTVNTEAFF.

The chain joins TRBV2 to TRBJ2-1; TRBD1 matches at 9 bases. V shed 4 bases and J 10 bases; nucleotides not matched to a gene: 5. This CDR3 has 13 residues. Germline V gene data show CDR1 as SNHLY and CDR2 as FYNNEI. The CDR3: CASSGTGDGEQFF. In DNA, the CDR3 is TGTGCCAGCAGTGGGACAGGGGATGGCGAGCAGTTCTTC.

J is TRBJ2-7 and V is TRBV10-3, with a weak D call TRBD1 (6 bases). CDR1 and CDR2 from the germline V gene are ENHRY and SYGVKD. Between the trimmed V and J ends, which lost 5 bases and 12 bases, there was a span of 17 bases. The CDR3 runs 12 residues. The CDR3 DNA follows: TGTGCCATCAGTAAAGACAGGCAAACCCGGTACTTC. Encoded protein: CAISKDRQTRYF.

The gene calls are TRBV4-1 and TRBJ2-7; 9 positions match TRBD1. The germline V gene has CDR1 MGHRA and CDR2 YSYEKL. The junction had 16 bases not matched to a gene; V was cut back by 1 base and J by 6 bases. CDR3 length: 18 residues. The CDR3 spells CASSQVRDRVRGPPEQYF. CDR3 DNA: TGCGCCAGCAGCCAAGTCCGGGACAGGGTCCGCGGTCCCCCCGAGCAGTACTTC.

V usage is TRBV2 and J usage is TRBJ2-1; TRBD2 agrees at 9 bases. After removal of 0 bases from V and 0 bases from J, the junction contained 3 bases not matched to a gene. The CDR3 covers 17 residues. Germline V gives CDR1 SNHLY, CDR2 FYNNEI. CDR3 DNA sequence: TGTGCCAGCAGTGAAGCTACTAGCGGGCTCTCCTACAATGAGCAGTTCTTC. Translated, it gives CASSEATSGLSYNEQFF.

J is TRBJ2-1 and V is TRBV6-4; TRBD2 agrees at 12 bases. After removal of 3 bases from V and 11 bases from J, the junction contained 8 bases not matched to a gene. In germline, CDR1 is MRHNA, CDR2 SNTAGT. The CDR3 contains 15 residues. The CDR3, as DNA: TGTGCCAGCAGTGAGGGGGCTAGCGGGAGGGCCAAGCAGTTCTTC. It encodes CASSEGASGRAKQFF.

On this clone: Other DNA sequences from this sample encode an identical CDR3 as well. The chain combines TRBV25-1 with TRBJ1-6; D unclear. The CDR3 loop spans 13 amino acids. The ends were cut back, 6 bases at V and 0 bases at J, with 3 bases in the middle. In germline, CDR1 is MGHDK, CDR2 SYGVNS. The CDR3 DNA sequence: TGTGCCAGCAGCGTCTCCTATAATTCACCCCTCCACTTT. Its translation is CASSVSYNSPLHF.

The chain has TRBV20-1 and TRBJ1-5; 8 bases fit TRBD1. The V gene's germline CDR1 is DFQATT and CDR2 SNEGSKA (reference sequence). The CDR3 is 10 amino acids. The CDR3 bases are TGCAGCACAGGGGGTCGGCCCCAGCATTTT. The encoded protein is CSTGGRPQHF.

As for this clone: This CDR3 is also generated by other DNA sequences in the sample. The chain carries TRBV30 and TRBJ1-3, with D possibly being TRBD1 (5 bases). The germline CDR1 and CDR2 sequences are GTSNPN and SVGIG (reference sequence). The CDR3 totals 13 residues. Between the trimmed V and J ends, which lost 1 base and 2 bases, there was a span of 6 bases. The CDR3 DNA reads as TGTGCCTGGAGTGGGGGGACTGGAAACACCATATATTTT. It translates to CAWSGGTGNTIYF.

This clone has a single count. The chain combines TRBV10-3 with TRBJ2-3; the match to TRBD2 covers 7 bases. V was clipped by 6 bases and J by 10 bases; unmatched bases: 13. Germline loops: CDR1 ENHRY, CDR2 SYGVKD. CDR3 length equals 14 residues. This chain's CDR3 is CAIRASGTLPSQYF. The CDR3 bases are TGTGCCATCAGGGCTAGCGGTACCCTTCCGTCGCAGTATTTT.

This clone was recorded a few times. This chain uses TRBV28 with TRBJ1-2, with TRBD1 identical over 8 bases. The junction had 10 bases not matched to a gene; V was cut back by 5 bases and J by 5 bases. Germline CDR1 is MDHEN and CDR2 is SYDVKM. The CDR3 loop spans 15 amino acids. The chain's CDR3 is CASSRIGQGGYGYTF. The CDR3 DNA follows: TGTGCCAGCAGTCGAATCGGACAGGGTGGTTATGGCTACACCTTC.

The CDR3: CASSEQGASNQPQHF. CDR3 DNA sequence: TGCGCCAGCAGCGAACAGGGGGCGAGCAATCAGCCCCAGCATTTT. This sequence joins TRBV5-1 and TRBJ1-5; 9 bases agree with TRBD1. This CDR3 comprises 15 residues. The trim removed 4 bases at V and 1 base at J, leaving 3 bases unmatched. In germline, CDR1 is SGHRS, CDR2 YFSETQ.

The V call is TRBV7-9, the J call TRBJ1-6; 11 bases match TRBD1. CDR3 size: 15 residues. CDR1 and CDR2 (germline): SEHNR, FQNEAQ (reference sequence). The trim removed 4 bases at V and 8 bases at J, leaving 4 bases unmatched. In nucleotides, the CDR3 is TGTGCCAGCAGCTCCCGGACAGGGGGCGATTCACCCCTCCACTTT. Translation gives CASSSRTGGDSPLHF.

This clone showed up just a few times. The chain employs TRBV5-1 and TRBJ1-1, with D tentatively TRBD1 (5 bases). The CDR3 has 14 residues. The V gene's germline CDR1 is SGHRS and CDR2 YFSETQ. V lost 3 bases, J lost 4 bases, and 13 bases lay in between. CDR3 sequence: CASSSTGTTTEAFF. The DNA for the CDR3 is TGCGCCAGCAGCTCTACCGGGACGACCACTGAAGCTTTCTTT. The full variable domain, with the rest looked up from reference TRBV5-1 and TRBJ1-1, is KAGVTQTPRYLIKTRGQQVTLSCSPISGHRSVSWYQQTPGQGLQFLFEYFSETQRNKGNFPGRFSGRQFSNSRSEMNVSTLELGDSALYLCASSSTGTTTEAFFGQGTRLTVV.

The count of this clone is one. This chain joins TRBV18 and TRBJ1-5, with 8 bases fitting TRBD1. Germline loops: CDR1 KGHSH, CDR2 LQKENI. The CDR3 spans 15 residues. With V trimmed by 3 bases and J by 6 bases, 7 bases remained unmatched. CDR3 protein: CASSPADRGGQPQHF. The CDR3 DNA sequence: TGTGCCAGCTCACCGGCCGACAGGGGTGGTCAGCCCCAGCATTTT.

The chain recombines TRBV12-5 with TRBJ2-4, with D perhaps matching TRBD1 or TRBD2 (5 bases each). Trimming shortened V by 6 bases and J by 8 bases, and 20 bases separated the two germline ends. CDR1 and CDR2 (germline): LGHNT, FRNRAP. The CDR3 runs 15 residues. The CDR3 region is CASGMGIGAWDIQYF. DNA for the CDR3: TGTGCTAGTGGCATGGGCATCGGGGCCTGGGACATTCAGTACTTC.